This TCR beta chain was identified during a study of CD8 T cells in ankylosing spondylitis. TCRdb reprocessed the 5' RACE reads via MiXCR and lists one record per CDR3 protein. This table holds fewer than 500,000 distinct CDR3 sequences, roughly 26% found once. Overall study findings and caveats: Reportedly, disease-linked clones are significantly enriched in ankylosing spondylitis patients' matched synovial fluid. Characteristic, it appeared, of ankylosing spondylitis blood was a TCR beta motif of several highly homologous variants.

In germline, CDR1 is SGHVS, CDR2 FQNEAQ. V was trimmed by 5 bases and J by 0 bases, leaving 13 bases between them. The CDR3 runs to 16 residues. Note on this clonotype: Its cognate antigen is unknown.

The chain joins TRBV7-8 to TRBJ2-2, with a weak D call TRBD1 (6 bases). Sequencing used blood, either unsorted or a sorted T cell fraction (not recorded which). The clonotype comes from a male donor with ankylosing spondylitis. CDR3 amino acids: CASSRRPGANTGELFF. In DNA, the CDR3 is TGTGCCAGCAGCCGACGCCCAGGGGCGAACACCGGGGAGCTGTTTTTT.